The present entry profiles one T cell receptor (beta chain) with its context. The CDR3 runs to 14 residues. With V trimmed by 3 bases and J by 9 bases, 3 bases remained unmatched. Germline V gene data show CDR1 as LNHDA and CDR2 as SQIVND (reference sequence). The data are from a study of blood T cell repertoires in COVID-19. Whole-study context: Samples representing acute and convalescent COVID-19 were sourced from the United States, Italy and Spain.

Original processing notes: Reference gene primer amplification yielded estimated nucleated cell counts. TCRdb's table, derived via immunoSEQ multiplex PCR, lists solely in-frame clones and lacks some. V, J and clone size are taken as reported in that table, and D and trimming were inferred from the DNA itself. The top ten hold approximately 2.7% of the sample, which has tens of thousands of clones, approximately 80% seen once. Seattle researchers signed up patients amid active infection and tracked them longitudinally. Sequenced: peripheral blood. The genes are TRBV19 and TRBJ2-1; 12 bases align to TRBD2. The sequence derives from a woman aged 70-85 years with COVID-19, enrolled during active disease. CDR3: CASSIGLAGTEQFF. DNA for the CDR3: TGTGCCAGTAGTATCGGACTAGCGGGGACTGAGCAGTTCTTC.